The 20 T cell receptor beta chains listed next were all sequenced from one sample in a study of shared clonotypes between healthy human individuals. TCRdb's table, derived via immunoSEQ multiplex PCR, lists solely in-frame clones and lacks some. Of approximately 2,000,000 clones in the sample, 93% are singletons; the top ten hold about 1.6%. Naive CD8 isolation took CD45RO-negative cells positively selected for CCR7 and excluded terminally differentiated effector memory CD45RA+ cells. The source material was naive CD8+ T cells from PBMCs. All receptors come from a man younger than 35 in good health. Some clones in this sample may be carry-over from other donors' samples.

V usage is TRBV4-1 and J usage is TRBJ1-2; no clear D. Trimming cost V 0 bases and J 6 bases, with 5 bases left between them. The CDR3 has 12 residues. CDR1 is MGHRA and CDR2 is YSYEKL in the germline V gene. In DNA form, the CDR3 reads TGCGCCAGCAGCCAAGATACTGATGGCTACACCTTC. Translation gives CASSQDTDGYTF.

The V and J genes are TRBV4-1 and TRBJ2-7, with D perhaps TRBD1 (6 bases). Per germline, CDR1 MGHRA and CDR2 YSYEKL. V gave up 3 bases and J gave up 5 bases, with 14 bases separating them. The CDR3 has 14 residues. CDR3 region: CASSQGRGGNEQYF. The DNA for the CDR3 is TGCGCCAGCAGCCAGGGCAGGGGTGGCAACGAGCAGTACTTC.

V usage is TRBV9 and J usage is TRBJ2-5; no reliable D call. The CDR3 runs 14 residues. V was pared by 0 bases and J by 4 bases, with 10 bases between. CDR1 is SGDLS, CDR2 YYNGEE, per germline. DNA for the CDR3: TGTGCCAGCAGCGTAGGTGGGCCACGAGAGACCCAGTACTTC. It encodes CASSVGGPRETQYF.

The chain uses TRBV7-3 and TRBJ2-3; a possible D gene is TRBD2 (5 bases). V lost 7 bases and J lost 1, with 12 bases in between. CDR3 length: 14 amino acids. Germline loops: CDR1 SGHTA, CDR2 FQGTGA. As DNA, the CDR3 is TGTGCCAGCAAGCTAGCATATGGCACAGATACGCAGTATTTT. This translates into CASKLAYGTDTQYF.

V is TRBV7-6 and J is TRBJ2-1; 13 bases are a match to TRBD2. V shed 5 bases and J 4 bases; nucleotides not matched to a gene: 5. CDR1 and CDR2 (germline): SGHVS, FNYEAQ. The CDR3 spans 16 residues. The CDR3 nucleotides are TGTGCCAGCAGCGCTAAGGGACTAGCGGGGTACAATGAGCAGTTCTTC. Translation gives CASSAKGLAGYNEQFF.

CDR3 DNA sequence: TGTGCCTGGACGCAGGGGGCGAACACTGAAGCTTTCTTT. This codes for CAWTQGANTEAFF. The chain carries TRBV30 and TRBJ1-1; 8 bases agree with TRBD1. The CDR3 is made up of 13 amino acids. CDR1 GTSNPN and CDR2 SVGIG come from the germline V gene (reference sequence). The V gene end was trimmed by 4 bases and the J gene end by 1 base; junction bases not matched to a gene: 2. The entire variable domain, with the rest obtained from reference TRBV30 and TRBJ1-1, is as follows: SQTIHQWPATLVQPVGSPLSLECTVEGTSNPNLYWYRQAAGRGLQLLFYSVGIGQISSEVPQNLSASRPQDRQFILSSKKLLLSDSGFYLCAWTQGANTEAFFGQGTRLTVV.

The V gene is TRBV19, the J gene TRBJ1-5; D ambiguous. The CDR3 has 13 amino acids. The V gene's germline CDR1 is LNHDA and CDR2 SQIVND (reference sequence). Trimming removed 4 bases from V and 6 bases from J, with 10 bases in between. As DNA, the CDR3 is TGTGCCAGTAGTACGAACGTGGGTCAGCCCCAGCATTTT. Translated, it gives CASSTNVGQPQHF.

This clone was seen once. This chain connects TRBV4-1 to TRBJ2-2; D remains unclear. This CDR3 contains 14 residues. The V and J ends lost 4 bases and 5 bases respectively, with 11 bases between them. CDR1 is MGHRA, CDR2 YSYEKL, per germline. The CDR3 region has the DNA TGCGCCAGCAGCCCCCCGGTGGGGACCGGGGAGCTGTTTTTT. This codes for CASSPPVGTGELFF.

The chain is built from TRBV9 and TRBJ1-2, with 7 bases identical to TRBD1. V dropped 3 bases and J dropped 8; count of bases not matched to a gene: 13. The CDR3 extends over 15 amino acids. Germline loops: CDR1 SGDLS, CDR2 YYNGEE. The CDR3 spells CASSGRQGIWYGYTF. In DNA form, the CDR3 reads TGTGCCAGCAGCGGGAGACAGGGTATTTGGTACGGCTACACCTTC.

The chain links TRBV13 to TRBJ2-1; 8 bases line up with TRBD2. Unmatched junction bases numbered 8, after V lost 4 bases and J lost 6 bases. The CDR3 contains 15 residues. In germline, CDR1 is PRHDT, CDR2 FYEKMQ (reference sequence). CDR3 DNA: TGTGCCAGCAGCTCACGACTAGCGTGGTCCAATGAGCAGTTCTTC. Amino acid sequence: CASSSRLAWSNEQFF. Full variable domain (remainder filled in from reference TRBV13 and TRBJ2-1): AAGVIQSPRHLIKEKRETATLKCYPIPRHDTVYWYQQGPGQDPQFLISFYEKMQSDKGSIPDRFSAQQFSDYHSELNMSSLELGDSALYFCASSSRLAWSNEQFFGPGTRLTVL.

The rearrangement joins TRBV11-2 to TRBJ2-7; 8 bases are a match to TRBD1. The CDR3 totals 17 residues. Germline lookup yields CDR1 SGHAT and CDR2 FQNNGV. The junction had 16 bases not matched to a gene; V was cut back by 5 bases and J by 4 bases. In nucleotides, the CDR3 is TGTGCCAGCAGCCAGACGCCGGGTGGCCAGGGGGCGTACGAGCAGTACTTC. As protein: CASSQTPGGQGAYEQYF.

V and J are TRBV9 and TRBJ2-3, with D possibly TRBD1 on 5 matching bases. The CDR3 is 15 residues long. Germline V gene lookup returns CDR1 SGDLS and CDR2 YYNGEE. The V gene lost 0 bases and the J gene lost 5 bases, with 13 bases spanning the gap. The CDR3 loop is CASSVVGQVQDTQYF. DNA for the CDR3: TGTGCCAGCAGCGTAGTGGGGCAGGTCCAAGATACGCAGTATTTT.

This clone has just one count. This chain uses TRBV11-2 with TRBJ1-2; a weak D match, TRBD1 (5 bases). The CDR3 sequence is 15 residues long. V lost 1 base to trimming and J lost 4 bases, with 13 bases between them. The germline gives CDR1 SGHAT, CDR2 FQNNGV. CDR3 in amino acids: CASSLVAQGGYGYTF. The CDR3 coding sequence is TGTGCCAGCAGCTTAGTGGCGCAGGGTGGCTATGGCTACACCTTC.

V and J are TRBV21-1 and TRBJ2-2; the D call TRBD2 from the table was never checked on the DNA. TRBV21-1 is a recognized pseudogene. This CDR3 has 18 residues. The CDR3 spells CASSKERLAGGPAGELFF. For the CDR3, the DNA is TGTGCCAGCAGCAAAGAGCGCCTAGCGGGAGGGCCGGCCGGGGAGCTGTTTTTT.

The chain employs TRBV11-3 and TRBJ2-7, with a weak D call TRBD1 (5 bases). The CDR3 is 14 residues long. V lost 4 bases and J lost 3, with 13 bases in between. Germline V CDR1 and CDR2: SGHNT, YENEEA. This CDR3 reads CASSSSTAHYEQYF. CDR3 nucleotide sequence: TGTGCCAGCAGCTCGTCGACAGCGCACTACGAGCAGTACTTC.

As for this clone: This CDR3 is also generated by other DNA sequences in the sample. This rearrangement joins TRBV6-1 to TRBJ2-7, with D unclear. The length of the CDR3 is 11 residues. The V gene's germline CDR1 is MNHNS and CDR2 SASEGT. V was trimmed by 2 bases and J by 4 bases, leaving 3 bases between them. The CDR3 region is CASSELYEQYF. CDR3 DNA sequence: TGTGCCAGCAGTGAATTATACGAGCAGTACTTC.

This sequence joins TRBV29-1 and TRBJ1-2; 10 bases are shared with TRBD1. V lost 7 bases and J lost 1; bases outside the gene matches: 9. The CDR3 extends over 15 amino acids. From germline, CDR1 is SQVTM and CDR2 ANQGSEA. The CDR3 reads CSAGTGALFNYGYTF. The CDR3 region has the DNA TGCAGCGCGGGGACAGGGGCCCTCTTTAACTATGGCTACACCTTC. Based on the CDR3 plus reference TRBV29-1 and TRBJ1-2, the full variable domain is SAVISQKPSRDICQRGTSLTIQCQVDSQVTMMFWYRQQPGQSLTLIATANQGSEATYESGFVIDKFPISRPNLTFSTLTVSNMSPEDSSIYLCSAGTGALFNYGYTFGSGTRLTVV.

A remark on this clone: An end of the junction does not agree with germline; a read error may underlie this. This chain joins TRBV30 and TRBJ1-4; weak D call: TRBD1 (6 bases). The CDR3 sequence is 12 residues long. The germline V gene has CDR1 GTSNPN and CDR2 SVGIG (reference sequence). CDR3 DNA: TGTGCCTCCCAGGGGCCTAATGAAAGACTGTTTTTT. Translating it yields CASQGPNERLFF.

As for this clone: Distinct nucleotide sequences in the sample also encode this CDR3. The CDR3 region is CASSEWTSGNYNEQFF. CDR3 in DNA: TGTGCCAGCAGTGAGTGGACTAGCGGAAACTACAATGAGCAGTTCTTC. The chain couples TRBV6-1 to TRBJ2-1, with TRBD2 matching 10 bases. The trim removed 3 bases at V and 3 bases at J, leaving 5 bases unmatched. The CDR3 contains 16 residues. Germline lookup yields CDR1 MNHNS and CDR2 SASEGT.

V and J are TRBV19 and TRBJ2-3, with TRBD2 matching 10 bases. The V gene's germline CDR1 is LNHDA and CDR2 SQIVND (reference sequence). J was trimmed by 6 bases and V by 2 bases; bases with no gene match: 5. The CDR3 sequence is 15 residues long. CDR3 sequence (DNA): TGTGCCAGTAGTATATCTAGCGGGAGTGCCGATACGCAGTATTTT. This codes for CASSISSGSADTQYF.